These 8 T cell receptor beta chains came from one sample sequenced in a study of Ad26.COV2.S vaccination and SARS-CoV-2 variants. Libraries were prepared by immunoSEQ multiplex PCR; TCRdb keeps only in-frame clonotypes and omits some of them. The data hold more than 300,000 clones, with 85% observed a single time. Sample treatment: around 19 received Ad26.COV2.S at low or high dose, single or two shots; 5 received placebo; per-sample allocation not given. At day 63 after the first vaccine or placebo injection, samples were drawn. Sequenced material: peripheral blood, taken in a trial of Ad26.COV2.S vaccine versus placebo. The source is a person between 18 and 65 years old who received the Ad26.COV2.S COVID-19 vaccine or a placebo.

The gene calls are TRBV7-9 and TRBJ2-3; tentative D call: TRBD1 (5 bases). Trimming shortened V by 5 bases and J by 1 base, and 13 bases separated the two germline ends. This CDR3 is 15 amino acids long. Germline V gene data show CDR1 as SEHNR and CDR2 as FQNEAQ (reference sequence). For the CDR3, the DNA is TGTGCCAGCAGCCAACCCGCAGGGCGCACAGATACGCAGTATTTT. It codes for CASSQPAGRTDTQYF. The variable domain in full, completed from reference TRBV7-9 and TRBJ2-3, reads DTGVSQNPRHKITKRGQNVTFRCDPISEHNRLYWYRQTLGQGPEFLTYFQNEAQLEKSRLLSDRFSAERPKGSFSTLEIQRTEQGDSAMYLCASSQPAGRTDTQYFGPGTRLTVL.

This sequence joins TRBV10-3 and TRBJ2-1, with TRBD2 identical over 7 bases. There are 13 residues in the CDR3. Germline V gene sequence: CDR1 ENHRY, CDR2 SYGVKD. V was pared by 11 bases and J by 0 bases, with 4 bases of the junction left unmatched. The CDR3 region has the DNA TGTGCCTCGCGGGGGACCTCCTACAATGAGCAGTTCTTC. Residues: CASRGTSYNEQFF.

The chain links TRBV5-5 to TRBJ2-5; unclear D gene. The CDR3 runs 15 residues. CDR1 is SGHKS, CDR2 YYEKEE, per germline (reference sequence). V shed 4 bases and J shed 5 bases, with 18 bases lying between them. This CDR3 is CASSPTDPFGETQYF. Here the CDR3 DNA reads TGTGCCAGCAGCCCGACTGACCCATTTGGGGAGACCCAGTACTTC.

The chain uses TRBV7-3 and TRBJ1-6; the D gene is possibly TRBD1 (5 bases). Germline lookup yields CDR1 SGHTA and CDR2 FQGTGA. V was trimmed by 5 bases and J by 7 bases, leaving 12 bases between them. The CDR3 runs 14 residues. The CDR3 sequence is CASSRGAENSPLHF. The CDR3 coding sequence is TGTGCCAGCAGCCGAGGGGCGGAGAATTCACCCCTCCACTTT.

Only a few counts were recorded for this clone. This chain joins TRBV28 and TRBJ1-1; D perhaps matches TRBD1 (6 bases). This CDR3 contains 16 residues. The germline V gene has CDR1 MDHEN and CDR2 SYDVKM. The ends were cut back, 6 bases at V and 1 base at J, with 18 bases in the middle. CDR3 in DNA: TGTGCCAGCAGCCAAACGTGGGGGGCGGGGAACACTGAAGCTTTCTTT. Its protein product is CASSQTWGAGNTEAFF.

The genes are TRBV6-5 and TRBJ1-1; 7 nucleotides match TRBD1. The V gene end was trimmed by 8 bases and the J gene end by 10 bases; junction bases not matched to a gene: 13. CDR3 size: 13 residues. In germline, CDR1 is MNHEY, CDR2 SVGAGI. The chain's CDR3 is CASVQGQARTAFF. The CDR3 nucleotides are TGTGCCAGCGTTCAAGGACAGGCCAGAACAGCTTTCTTT.

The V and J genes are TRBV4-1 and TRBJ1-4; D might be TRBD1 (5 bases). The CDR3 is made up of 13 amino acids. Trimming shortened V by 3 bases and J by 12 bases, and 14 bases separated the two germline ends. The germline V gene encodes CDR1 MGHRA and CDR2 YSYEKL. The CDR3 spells CASSHLRTGELFF. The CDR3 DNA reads TGCGCCAGCAGCCACCTACGGACGGGGGAACTGTTTTTT.

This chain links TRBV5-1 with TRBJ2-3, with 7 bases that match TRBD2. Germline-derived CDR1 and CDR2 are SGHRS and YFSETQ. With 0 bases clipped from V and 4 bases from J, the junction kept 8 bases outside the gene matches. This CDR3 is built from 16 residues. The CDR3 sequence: CASSLVERDFADTQYF. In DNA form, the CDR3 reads TGCGCCAGCAGCTTGGTTGAGCGGGATTTCGCAGATACGCAGTATTTT.